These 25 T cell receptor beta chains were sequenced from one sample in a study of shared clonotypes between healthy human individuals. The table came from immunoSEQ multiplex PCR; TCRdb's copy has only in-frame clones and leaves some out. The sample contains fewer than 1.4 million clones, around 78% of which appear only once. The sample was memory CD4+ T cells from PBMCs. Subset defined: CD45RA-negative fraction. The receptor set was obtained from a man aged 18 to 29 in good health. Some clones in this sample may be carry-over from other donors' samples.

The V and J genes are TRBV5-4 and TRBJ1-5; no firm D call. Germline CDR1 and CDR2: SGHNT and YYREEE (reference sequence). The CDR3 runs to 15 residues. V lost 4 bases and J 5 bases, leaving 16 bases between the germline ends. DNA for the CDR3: TGTGCCAGCAGCCGAGCCTACCCGGTCGATCAGCCCCAGCATTTT. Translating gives CASSRAYPVDQPQHF.

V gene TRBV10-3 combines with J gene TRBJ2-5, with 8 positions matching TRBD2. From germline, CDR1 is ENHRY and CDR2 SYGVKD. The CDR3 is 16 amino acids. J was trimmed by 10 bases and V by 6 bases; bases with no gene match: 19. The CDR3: CAISADHGREVQDQYF. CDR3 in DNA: TGTGCCATCAGCGCTGATCATGGGCGGGAGGTTCAGGACCAGTACTTC.

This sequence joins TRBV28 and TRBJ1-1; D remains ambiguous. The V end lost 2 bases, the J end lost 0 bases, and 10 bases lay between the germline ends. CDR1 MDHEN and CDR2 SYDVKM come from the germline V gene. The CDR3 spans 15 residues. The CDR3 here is CASSLSPSMNTEAFF. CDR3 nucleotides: TGTGCCAGCAGTTTAAGCCCATCCATGAACACTGAAGCTTTCTTT.

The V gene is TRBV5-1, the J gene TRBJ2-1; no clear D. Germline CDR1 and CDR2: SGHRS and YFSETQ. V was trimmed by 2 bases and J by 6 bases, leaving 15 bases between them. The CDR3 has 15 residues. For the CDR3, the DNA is TGCGCCAGCAGCTTATTAGACCCCCGAGGCAATGAGCAGTTCTTC. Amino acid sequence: CASSLLDPRGNEQFF. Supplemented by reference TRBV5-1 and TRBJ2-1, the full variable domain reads KAGVTQTPRYLIKTRGQQVTLSCSPISGHRSVSWYQQTPGQGLQFLFEYFSETQRNKGNFPGRFSGRQFSNSRSEMNVSTLELGDSALYLCASSLLDPRGNEQFFGPGTRLTVL.

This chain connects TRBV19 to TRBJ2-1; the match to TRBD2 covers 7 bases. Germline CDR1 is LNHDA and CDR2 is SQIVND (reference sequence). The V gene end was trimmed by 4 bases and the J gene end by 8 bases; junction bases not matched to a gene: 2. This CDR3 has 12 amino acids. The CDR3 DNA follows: TGTGCCAGTAGTACTGGGGGGGATGAGCAGTTCTTC. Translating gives CASSTGGDEQFF.

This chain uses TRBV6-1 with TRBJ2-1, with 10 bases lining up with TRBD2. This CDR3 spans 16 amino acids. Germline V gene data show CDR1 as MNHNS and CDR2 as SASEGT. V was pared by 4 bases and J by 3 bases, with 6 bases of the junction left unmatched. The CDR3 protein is CASSGQLAGFYNEQFF. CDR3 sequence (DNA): TGTGCCAGCAGTGGCCAACTAGCGGGGTTCTACAATGAGCAGTTCTTC.

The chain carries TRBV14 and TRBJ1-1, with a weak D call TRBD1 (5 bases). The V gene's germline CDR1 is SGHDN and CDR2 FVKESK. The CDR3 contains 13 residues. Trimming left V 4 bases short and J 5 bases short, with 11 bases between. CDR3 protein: CASSPGKGTEAFF. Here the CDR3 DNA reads TGTGCCAGCAGCCCGGGGAAGGGGACTGAAGCTTTCTTT.

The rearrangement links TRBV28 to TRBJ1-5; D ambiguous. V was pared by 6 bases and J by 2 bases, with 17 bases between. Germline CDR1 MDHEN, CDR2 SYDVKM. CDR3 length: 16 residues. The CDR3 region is CASSRGMLGGNQPQHF. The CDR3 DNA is TGTGCCAGCAGCCGAGGTATGTTGGGCGGCAATCAGCCCCAGCATTTT.

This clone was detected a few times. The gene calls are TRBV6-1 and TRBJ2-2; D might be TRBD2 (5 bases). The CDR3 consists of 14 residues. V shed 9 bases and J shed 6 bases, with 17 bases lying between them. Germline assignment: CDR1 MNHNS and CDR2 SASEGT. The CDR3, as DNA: TGTGCCAGTGAGGGCCTCGGAGCGTCCGGGGAGCTGTTTTTT. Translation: CASEGLGASGELFF.

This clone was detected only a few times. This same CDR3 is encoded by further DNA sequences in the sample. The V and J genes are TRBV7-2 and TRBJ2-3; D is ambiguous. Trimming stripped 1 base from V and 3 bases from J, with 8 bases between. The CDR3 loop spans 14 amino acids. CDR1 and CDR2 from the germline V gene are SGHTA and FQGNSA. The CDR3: CASSLVRGTDTQYF. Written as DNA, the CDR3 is TGTGCCAGCAGCTTAGTTAGAGGAACAGATACGCAGTATTTT.

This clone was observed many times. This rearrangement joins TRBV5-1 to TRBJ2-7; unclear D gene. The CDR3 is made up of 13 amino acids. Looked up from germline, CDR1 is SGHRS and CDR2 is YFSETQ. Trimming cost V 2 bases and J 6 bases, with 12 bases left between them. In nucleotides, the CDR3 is TGCGCCAGCAGCTTATCCTGGGATGTCGAGCAGTACTTC. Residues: CASSLSWDVEQYF.

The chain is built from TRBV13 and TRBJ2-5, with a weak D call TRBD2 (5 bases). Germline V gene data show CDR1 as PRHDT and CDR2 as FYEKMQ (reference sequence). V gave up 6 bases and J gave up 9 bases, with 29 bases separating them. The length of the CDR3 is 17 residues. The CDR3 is CASRPGSGSKRPEAQYF. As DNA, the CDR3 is TGTGCCAGCAGACCCGGGTCCGGAAGTAAGCGACCGGAGGCCCAGTACTTC.

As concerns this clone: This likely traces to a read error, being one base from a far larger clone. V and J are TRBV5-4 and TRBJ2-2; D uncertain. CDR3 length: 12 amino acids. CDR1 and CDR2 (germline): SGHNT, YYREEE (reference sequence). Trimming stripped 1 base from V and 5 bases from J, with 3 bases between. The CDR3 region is CASSLKTGELFF. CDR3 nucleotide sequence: TGTGCCAGCAGCTTGAAGACCGGGGAGCTGTTTTTT.

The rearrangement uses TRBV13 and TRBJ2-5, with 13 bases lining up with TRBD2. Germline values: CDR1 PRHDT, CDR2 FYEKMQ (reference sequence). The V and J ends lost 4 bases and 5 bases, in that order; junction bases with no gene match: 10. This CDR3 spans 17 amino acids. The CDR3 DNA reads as TGTGCCAGCAGCTCGCCGACTAGCGGGAGGTATGGGGAGACCCAGTACTTC. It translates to CASSSPTSGRYGETQYF. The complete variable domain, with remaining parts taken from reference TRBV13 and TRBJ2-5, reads AAGVIQSPRHLIKEKRETATLKCYPIPRHDTVYWYQQGPGQDPQFLISFYEKMQSDKGSIPDRFSAQQFSDYHSELNMSSLELGDSALYFCASSSPTSGRYGETQYFGPGTRLLVL.

This chain's CDR3 is CASSLPMYGYTF. Written as DNA, the CDR3 is TGTGCCAGCAGCTTACCTATGTATGGCTACACCTTC. This chain links TRBV7-2 with TRBJ1-2; D unresolved. The CDR3 totals 12 residues. Trimming took off 2 bases at V and 5 bases at J, with 6 bases between the two ends. Germline V gene lookup returns CDR1 SGHTA and CDR2 FQGNSA.

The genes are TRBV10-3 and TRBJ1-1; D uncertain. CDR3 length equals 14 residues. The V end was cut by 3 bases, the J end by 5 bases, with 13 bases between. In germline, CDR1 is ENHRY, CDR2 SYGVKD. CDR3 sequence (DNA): TGTGCCATCAGTGAATCTACGCCGGGGACTGAAGCTTTCTTT. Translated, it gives CAISESTPGTEAFF.

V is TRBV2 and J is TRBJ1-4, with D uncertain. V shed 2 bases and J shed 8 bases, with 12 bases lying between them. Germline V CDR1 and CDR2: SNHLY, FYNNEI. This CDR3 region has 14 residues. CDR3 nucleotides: TGTGCCAGCAGTGAATTCCGGCCCAGGGAAAAACTGTTTTTT. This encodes CASSEFRPREKLFF.

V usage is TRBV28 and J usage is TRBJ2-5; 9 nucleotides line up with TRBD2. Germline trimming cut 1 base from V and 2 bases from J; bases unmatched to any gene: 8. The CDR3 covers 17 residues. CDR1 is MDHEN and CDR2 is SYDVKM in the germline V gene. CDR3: CASSLSTAGGSQETQYF. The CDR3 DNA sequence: TGTGCCAGCAGTTTATCAACAGCGGGGGGCTCTCAAGAGACCCAGTACTTC.

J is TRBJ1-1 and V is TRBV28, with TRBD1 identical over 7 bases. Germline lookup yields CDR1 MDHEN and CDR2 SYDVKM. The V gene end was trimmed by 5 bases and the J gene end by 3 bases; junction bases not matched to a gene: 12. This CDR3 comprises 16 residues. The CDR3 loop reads CASSGRTGQGDTEAFF. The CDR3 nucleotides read TGTGCCAGCAGTGGACGAACGGGGCAGGGGGACACTGAAGCTTTCTTT.

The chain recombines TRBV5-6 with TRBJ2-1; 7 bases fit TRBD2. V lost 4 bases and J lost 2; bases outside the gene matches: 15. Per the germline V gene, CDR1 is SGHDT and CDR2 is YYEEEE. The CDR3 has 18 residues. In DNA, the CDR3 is TGTGCCAGCAGCCCGACCCTCCAGCGGGATCCCACCTACAATGAGCAGTTCTTC. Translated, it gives CASSPTLQRDPTYNEQFF.

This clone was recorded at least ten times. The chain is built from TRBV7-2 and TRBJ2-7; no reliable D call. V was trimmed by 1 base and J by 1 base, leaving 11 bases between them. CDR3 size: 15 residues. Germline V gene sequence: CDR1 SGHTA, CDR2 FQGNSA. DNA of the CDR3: TGTGCCAGCAGCTTAGGCGGCTACCCTTCCTACGAGCAGTACTTC. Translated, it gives CASSLGGYPSYEQYF. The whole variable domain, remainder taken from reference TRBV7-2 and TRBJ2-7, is GAGVSQSPSNKVTEKGKDVELRCDPISGHTALYWYRQSLGQGLEFLIYFQGNSAPDKSGLPSDRFSAERTGGSVSTLTIQRTQQEDSAVYLCASSLGGYPSYEQYFGPGTRLTVT.

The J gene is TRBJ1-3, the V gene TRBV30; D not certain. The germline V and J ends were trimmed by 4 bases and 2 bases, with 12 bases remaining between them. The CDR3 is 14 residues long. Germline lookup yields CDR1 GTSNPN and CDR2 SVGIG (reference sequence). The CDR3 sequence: CAWNERVTGNTIYF. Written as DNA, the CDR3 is TGTGCCTGGAACGAGAGGGTCACTGGAAACACCATATATTTT.

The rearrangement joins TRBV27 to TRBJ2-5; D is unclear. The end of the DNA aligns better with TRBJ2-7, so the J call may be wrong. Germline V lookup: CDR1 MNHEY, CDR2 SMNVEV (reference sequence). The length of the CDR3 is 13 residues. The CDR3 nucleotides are TGTGCCAGCAACTCTCACTTCACCTACGAGCAGTACTTC. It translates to CASNSHFTYEQYF.

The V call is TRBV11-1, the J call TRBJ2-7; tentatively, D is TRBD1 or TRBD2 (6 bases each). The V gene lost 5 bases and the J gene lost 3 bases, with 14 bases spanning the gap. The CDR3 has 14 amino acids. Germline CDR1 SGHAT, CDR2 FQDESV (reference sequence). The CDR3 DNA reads TGTGCCAGCAGCACAGGGACTCCTTACTACGAGCAGTACTTC. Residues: CASSTGTPYYEQYF.

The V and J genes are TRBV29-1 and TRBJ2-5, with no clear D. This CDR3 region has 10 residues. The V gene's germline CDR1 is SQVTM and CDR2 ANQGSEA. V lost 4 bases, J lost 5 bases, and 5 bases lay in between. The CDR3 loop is CSVAWETQYF. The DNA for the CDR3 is TGCAGCGTTGCTTGGGAGACCCAGTACTTC.